Sequencing of this T cell receptor (beta chain) was carried out in a study of molecular identifiers for immune sequencing clone quantification. TCRdb used MiXCR to reprocess the PCR reads, holding one entry per CDR3 protein. The sample records about 640,000 distinct CDR3 sequences, about 20% being singletons. This clonotype was detected many times. The CDR3 spans 18 residues. Germline V gene sequence: CDR1 LGHNA, CDR2 YSLEER. V gave up 0 bases and J gave up 0 bases; unmatched junction bases: 8. This rearrangement joins TRBV4-3 to TRBJ2-3, with 8 bases that match TRBD2. The source of this sequence is a human donor in good health. Some libraries in this study had Jurkat cell RNA spiked in. Specimen: naive CD8+ T cells from blood, with Jurkat cell RNA spiked in. Stated subset: FACS-sorted CD8+CD4-CCR7+CD45RA+ naive T cells. CDR3 amino acids: CASSQDLTSGPSTDTQYF. CDR3 DNA: TGCGCCAGCAGCCAAGATCTCACTAGCGGACCTAGCACAGATACGCAGTATTTT.